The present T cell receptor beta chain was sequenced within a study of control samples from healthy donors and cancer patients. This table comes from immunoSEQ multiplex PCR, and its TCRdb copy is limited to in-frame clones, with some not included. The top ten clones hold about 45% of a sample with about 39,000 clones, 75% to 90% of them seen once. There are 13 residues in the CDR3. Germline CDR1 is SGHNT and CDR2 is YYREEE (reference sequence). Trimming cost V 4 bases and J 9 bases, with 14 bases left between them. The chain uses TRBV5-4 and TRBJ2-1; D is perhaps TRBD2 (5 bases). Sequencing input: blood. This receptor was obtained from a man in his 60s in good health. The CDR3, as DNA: TGTGCCAGCAGCCCTCAGAGGGTTGGTGAGCAGTTCTTC. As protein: CASSPQRVGEQFF. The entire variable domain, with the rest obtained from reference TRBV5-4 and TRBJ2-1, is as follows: ETGVTQSPTHLIKTRGQQVTLRCSSQSGHNTVSWYQQALGQGPQFIFQYYREEENGRGNFPPRFSGLQFPNYSSELNVNALELDDSALYLCASSPQRVGEQFFGPGTRLTVL.